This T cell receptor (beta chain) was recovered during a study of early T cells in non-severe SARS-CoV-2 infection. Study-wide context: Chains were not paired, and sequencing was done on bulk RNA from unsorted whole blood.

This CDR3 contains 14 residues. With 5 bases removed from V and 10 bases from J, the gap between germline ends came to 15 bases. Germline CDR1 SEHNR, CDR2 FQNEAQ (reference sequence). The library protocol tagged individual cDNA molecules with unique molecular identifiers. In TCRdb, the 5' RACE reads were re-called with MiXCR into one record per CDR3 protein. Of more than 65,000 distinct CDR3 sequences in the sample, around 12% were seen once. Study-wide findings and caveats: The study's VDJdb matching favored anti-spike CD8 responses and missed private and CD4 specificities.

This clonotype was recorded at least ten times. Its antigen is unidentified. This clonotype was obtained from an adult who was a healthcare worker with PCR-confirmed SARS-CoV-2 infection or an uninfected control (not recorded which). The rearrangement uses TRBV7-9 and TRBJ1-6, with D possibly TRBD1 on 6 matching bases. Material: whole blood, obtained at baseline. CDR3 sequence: CASSHRDILSPLHF. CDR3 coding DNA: TGTGCCAGCAGCCACCGGGACATACTCTCACCCCTCCACTTT. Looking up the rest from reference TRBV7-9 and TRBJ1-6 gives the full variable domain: DTGVSQNPRHKITKRGQNVTFRCDPISEHNRLYWYRQTLGQGPEFLTYFQNEAQLEKSRLLSDRFSAERPKGSFSTLEIQRTEQGDSAMYLCASSHRDILSPLHFGNGTRLTVT.